This T cell receptor beta chain was sequenced for a study of blood T cell repertoires in COVID-19. The CDR3 length is 13 residues. After removal of 2 bases from V and 3 bases from J, the junction contained 1 base not matched to a gene. The V gene's germline CDR1 is GTSNPN and CDR2 SVGIG (reference sequence). Produced via immunoSEQ multiplex PCR; TCRdb's table is partial and in-frame only. This sample has fewer than 250,000 clones, with under 80% found just once. Adults between roughly 18 and 95 years of age took part from 24 US areas. The sample comprised PBMCs or T cells enriched from blood (not recorded which). V gene TRBV30 combines with J gene TRBJ2-5, with TRBD1 matching 9 bases. The TCR was taken from a woman between 50 and 59 years old with acute COVID-19. CDR3 coding DNA: TGTGCCTGGAGTCGGGACAGGGAAGAGACCCAGTACTTC. This codes for CAWSRDREETQYF.